These 26 T cell receptor beta chains were sequenced from one sample in a study of glioma-infiltrating T cells after dendritic cell vaccination. The data were produced by immunoSEQ multiplex PCR, yet TCRdb's version contains in-frame clones alone and is incomplete. The sample shows around 21,000 clones, 79% of them seen only once. The material was blood, obtained before dendritic cell vaccination. These receptors all come from a human donor with glioblastoma.

This clone was counted only a few times. The gene calls are TRBV15 and TRBJ2-5; 10 bases are shared with TRBD2. From germline, CDR1 is LNHNV and CDR2 YYDKDF (reference sequence). Losses at the gene ends were 2 bases for V and 7 bases for J; bases not matched to a gene: 4. The CDR3 is 14 amino acids. For the CDR3, the DNA is TGTGCCACCAGCAGACTAGCGGGAGAGGGGACCCAGTACTTC. As protein: CATSRLAGEGTQYF.

The V and J genes are TRBV21-1 and TRBJ1-3; the D call TRBD1 from the table was never checked on the DNA. TRBV21-1 is a pseudogene segment. There are 14 residues in the CDR3. The CDR3 DNA is TGTGCCAGCAGCCTACGGGACAGGGGGCACACCATATATTTT. This translates into CASSLRDRGHTIYF.

V and J are TRBV28 and TRBJ1-1; TRBD1 agrees at 10 bases. Germline lookup yields CDR1 MDHEN and CDR2 SYDVKM. CDR3 length: 12 amino acids. V lost 3 bases and J lost 8; bases outside the gene matches: 0. Written as DNA, the CDR3 is TGTGCCAGCAGTTTGGGACAGGGGGAAGCTTTCTTT. The encoded protein is CASSLGQGEAFF.

This clone was recorded once. V is TRBV4-3 and J is TRBJ1-3, with 7 bases fitting TRBD1. V shed 4 bases and J 0 bases; nucleotides not matched to a gene: 6. The CDR3 runs 16 residues. Germline lookup yields CDR1 LGHNA and CDR2 YSLEER. CDR3 protein: CASSPTSGGSGNTIYF. Here the CDR3 DNA reads TGCGCCAGCAGCCCGACTTCAGGGGGCTCTGGAAACACCATATATTTT.

V usage is TRBV2 and J usage is TRBJ1-5; the match to TRBD1 covers 8 bases. Germline V lookup: CDR1 SNHLY, CDR2 FYNNEI. V was pared by 6 bases and J by 4 bases, with 5 bases of the junction left unmatched. This CDR3 has 14 residues. The DNA for the CDR3 is TGTGCCAGCAGGGGGACAGGCCTGAATCAGCCCCAGCATTTT. Protein: CASRGTGLNQPQHF.

The chain recombines TRBV4-2 with TRBJ1-5; D unresolved. Trimming took off 0 bases at V and 7 bases at J, with 13 bases between the two ends. This CDR3 spans 15 amino acids. Germline V gene sequence: CDR1 LGHNA, CDR2 YNFKEQ. The CDR3 nucleotides are TGTGCCAGCAGCCAAGATTCCGGAGGAAAGCAGCCCCAGCATTTT. It specifies CASSQDSGGKQPQHF.

J is TRBJ1-1 and V is TRBV9; 10 bases are shared with TRBD1. CDR3 size: 14 residues. V lost 4 bases, J lost 5 bases, and 5 bases stayed unmatched. Per germline, CDR1 SGDLS and CDR2 YYNGEE. Here the CDR3 reads CASSPWTGGTEAFF. The CDR3 DNA sequence: TGTGCCAGCAGCCCATGGACAGGGGGGACTGAAGCTTTCTTT.

This chain joins TRBV5-1 and TRBJ2-6, with 12 bases aligning to TRBD1. The CDR3 is 19 residues long. CDR1 SGHRS and CDR2 YFSETQ come from the germline V gene. The junction had 11 bases not matched to a gene; V was cut back by 4 bases and J by 3 bases. The CDR3 DNA reads TGCGCCAGCAGCAAGAACCCGGGACAGGGGGCGTATGGGGCCAACGTCCTGACTTTC. Encoded protein: CASSKNPGQGAYGANVLTF.

This clone came up a few times. This rearrangement joins TRBV7-6 to TRBJ1-3, with D unresolved. The germline CDR1 and CDR2 sequences are SGHVS and FNYEAQ. Trimming took off 5 bases at V and 0 bases at J, with 14 bases between the two ends. This CDR3 spans 16 amino acids. CDR3 nucleotide sequence: TGTGCCAGCAGCAACCCGTCACCAGGCTCTGGAAACACCATATATTTT. It specifies CASSNPSPGSGNTIYF.

The V call is TRBV6-4, the J call TRBJ2-1; the match to TRBD2 covers 9 bases. V lost 10 bases, J lost 8 bases, and 9 bases stayed unmatched. CDR1 and CDR2 (germline): MRHNA, SNTAGT. The CDR3 runs 13 residues. CDR3 sequence (DNA): TGTGCCAACCTAGCGGGGACGGGCGATGAGCAGTTCTTC. Its translation is CANLAGTGDEQFF.

Regarding this clone: One end of the junction varies from germline; a read error may be responsible. The rearrangement uses TRBV5-1 and TRBJ2-7; 9 nucleotides match TRBD2. Germline V gene lookup returns CDR1 SGHRS and CDR2 YFSETQ. The CDR3 extends over 17 amino acids. The CDR3 spells CASSLGASGILSHEQYF. The CDR3 DNA is TGCGCCAGCAGCTTGGGGGCTAGCGGGATACTCTCCCACGAGCAGTACTTC.

This chain connects TRBV7-3 to TRBJ2-3; 7 bases agree with TRBD2. The V segment lost 3 bases and the J segment 0 bases; nucleotides outside the gene matches: 0. This CDR3 has 14 residues. The germline V gene has CDR1 SGHTA and CDR2 FQGTGA. Written as DNA, the CDR3 is TGTGCCAGCAGCTTTAGCGGGAGCACAGATACGCAGTATTTT. Amino acid sequence: CASSFSGSTDTQYF.

This sequence joins TRBV19 and TRBJ2-2; 7 bases are a match to TRBD1. J lost 5 bases, V lost 6 bases, and 9 bases had no gene match. In germline, CDR1 is LNHDA, CDR2 SQIVND (reference sequence). CDR3 length: 15 residues. The CDR3 is CASRHVTGITGELFF. The CDR3 nucleotides read TGTGCCAGTAGACATGTGACAGGGATTACCGGGGAGCTGTTTTTT. The full variable domain, with the rest looked up from reference TRBV19 and TRBJ2-2, is DGGITQSPKYLFRKEGQNVTLSCEQNLNHDAMYWYRQDPGQGLRLIYYSQIVNDFQKGDIAEGYSVSREKKESFPLTVTSAQKNPTAFYLCASRHVTGITGELFFGEGSRLTVL.

This clone was observed a single time. The V call is TRBV5-1, the J call TRBJ2-2; D uncertain. CDR3 length: 14 residues. V was cut by 1 base and J by 5 bases, with 9 bases left in between. Germline V gene data show CDR1 as SGHRS and CDR2 as YFSETQ. DNA of the CDR3: TGCGCCAGCAGCTTGTATCCCGGGACCGGGGAGCTGTTTTTT. It is translated as CASSLYPGTGELFF.

This clone has only one observation. V usage is TRBV6-1 and J usage is TRBJ1-5; 9 bases are a match to TRBD1. The germline CDR1 and CDR2 sequences are MNHNS and SASEGT. V was clipped by 1 base and J by 1 base; unmatched bases: 2. The CDR3 has 16 amino acids. CDR3 coding DNA: TGTGCCAGCAGTGAAGGGACAGGGGTGAGCAATCAGCCCCAGCATTTT. It codes for CASSEGTGVSNQPQHF.

V is TRBV5-1 and J is TRBJ1-3; 9 bases fit TRBD1. This CDR3 spans 15 amino acids. The ends lost 2 bases at V and 3 bases at J; junction bases unmatched: 3. Germline CDR1 is SGHRS and CDR2 is YFSETQ. The CDR3 bases are TGCGCCAGCAGCTTTGGGGACAGGGATGGAAACACCATATATTTT. As protein: CASSFGDRDGNTIYF.

This chain uses TRBV28 with TRBJ2-2; tentatively, D is TRBD1 (8 bases). The CDR3 spans 15 residues. V was pared by 3 bases and J by 5 bases, with 13 bases between. Per the germline V gene, CDR1 is MDHEN and CDR2 is SYDVKM. Here the CDR3 DNA reads TGTGCCAGCAGTTTGGTACAGGGGGGGACCGGGGAGCTGTTTTTT. It codes for CASSLVQGGTGELFF.

V and J are TRBV10-3 and TRBJ1-2; no firm D call. V was cut by 0 bases and J by 4 bases, with 9 bases left in between. This CDR3 contains 14 residues. Looked up from germline, CDR1 is ENHRY and CDR2 is SYGVKD. The CDR3 DNA reads as TGTGCCATCAGTGAGTCAGGAGTTGTCTATGGCTACACCTTC. Its translation: CAISESGVVYGYTF.

This clone was seen a single time. The genes are TRBV7-3 and TRBJ2-7, with D perhaps matching TRBD2 (6 bases). Germline-derived CDR1 and CDR2 are SGHTA and FQGTGA. The CDR3 spans 14 residues. V lost 5 bases to trimming and J lost 3 bases, with 14 bases between them. The CDR3 DNA follows: TGTGCCAGCAGCGCATACGGGGGTGGCTACGAGCAGTACTTC. Encoded protein: CASSAYGGGYEQYF.

This rearrangement joins TRBV19 to TRBJ1-4; D uncertain. The CDR3 spans 14 residues. CDR1 is LNHDA, CDR2 SQIVND, per germline (reference sequence). With 3 bases removed from V and 10 bases from J, the gap between germline ends came to 15 bases. The CDR3 region is CASSIKIEGGKLFF. Here the CDR3 DNA reads TGTGCCAGTAGTATCAAGATTGAAGGCGGAAAACTGTTTTTT.

The rearrangement joins TRBV5-5 to TRBJ2-7; 11 bases align to TRBD2. CDR1 SGHKS and CDR2 YYEKEE come from the germline V gene (reference sequence). This CDR3 has 16 residues. V lost 4 bases, J lost 2 bases, and 8 bases stayed unmatched. The CDR3 DNA sequence: TGTGCCAGCAGCCTCCTAACGGGACTAGCGGCCTACGAGCAGTACTTC. It codes for CASSLLTGLAAYEQYF.

This clone turned up a few times. The rearrangement uses TRBV15 and TRBJ1-4; no firm D call. This CDR3 comprises 15 residues. The ends were cut back, 3 bases at V and 7 bases at J, with 15 bases in the middle. Germline CDR1 and CDR2: LNHNV and YYDKDF (reference sequence). In DNA form, the CDR3 reads TGTGCCACCAGCAGTCCGGAGGTTGCGAGTGAAAAACTGTTTTTT. This sequence encodes CATSSPEVASEKLFF.

The chain carries TRBV7-9 and TRBJ2-5, with 7 bases fitting TRBD1. The CDR3 covers 13 residues. Losses at the gene ends were 6 bases for V and 1 base for J; bases not matched to a gene: 2. Germline V gene lookup returns CDR1 SEHNR and CDR2 FQNEAQ (reference sequence). DNA of the CDR3: TGTGCCAGCAGTCGGGACAGCCAAGAGACCCAGTACTTC. Residues: CASSRDSQETQYF.

The gene calls are TRBV5-4 and TRBJ2-7, with a tentative D call TRBD2 (5 bases). Germline CDR1 reads SGHNT; CDR2 reads YYREEE (reference sequence). Deletions cut 4 bases from V and 5 bases from J, with 19 bases between. The CDR3 has 15 amino acids. The CDR3 region has the DNA TGTGCCAGCAGCCAAGATTGGAGGAGTAGGAACGAGCAGTACTTC. Residues: CASSQDWRSRNEQYF.

This chain connects TRBV4-3 to TRBJ2-7, with 9 bases identical to TRBD1. Per the germline V gene, CDR1 is LGHNA and CDR2 is YSLEER. Germline trimming cut 1 base from V and 4 bases from J; bases unmatched to any gene: 2. The CDR3 is 14 residues long. The chain's CDR3 is CASSQGTGVYEQYF. DNA of the CDR3: TGCGCCAGCAGCCAAGGGACAGGGGTGTACGAGCAGTACTTC.

The chain uses TRBV18 and TRBJ2-1; 8 positions agree with TRBD2. The CDR3 has 16 residues. The germline V gene encodes CDR1 KGHSH and CDR2 LQKENI. V was clipped by 0 bases and J by 7 bases; unmatched bases: 8. The DNA of the CDR3 is TGTGCCAGCTCACCACCGAAGACTAGCGCCACAAATGAGCAGTTCTTC. Translating it yields CASSPPKTSATNEQFF.